This is a list of T cell receptor beta chains from one sample in a study of radiation and T cells in renal cell carcinoma. Assay used: immunoSEQ multiplex PCR; TCRdb lists only in-frame clones, some missing. This sample has tens of thousands of clones, with over 80% found just once. This specimen consisted of blood, obtained from a patient whose treatment included radiotherapy and nephrectomy. The origin of the receptors is a woman in her fifties or sixties with renal cell carcinoma. The CDR3 runs from the conserved cysteine through the conserved F or W. Fields, in order: CDR3 DNA, CDR3 protein, clone size, J gene, V gene, D gene. A D gene is named only where the DNA matches it firmly. Size is omitted from some rows. Given values are once, few, many or a class for expanded clones.

cdr3_nt: TGTGCCACCACTGGGCCTGTGGATGAAAAACTGTTTTTT
cdr3_aa: CATTGPVDEKLFF
clone_size: -
j_call: TRBJ1-4
v_call: TRBV28
d_call: -

cdr3_nt: TGTGCCAGCTCACCACTCAGGGCAGAAACTAATGAAAAACTGTTTTTT
cdr3_aa: CASSPLRAETNEKLFF
clone_size: -
j_call: TRBJ1-4
v_call: TRBV18
d_call: -

cdr3_nt: TGTGCCAGCACTCGAAGACTTTATGGCTACACCTTC
cdr3_aa: CASTRRLYGYTF
clone_size: -
j_call: TRBJ1-2
v_call: TRBV2
d_call: -

cdr3_nt: TGTGCCAGCAGTTACTCGAGACAGGGGGGTTCGGAAAAACTGTTTTTT
cdr3_aa: CASSYSRQGGSEKLFF
clone_size: -
j_call: TRBJ1-4
v_call: TRBV6-6
d_call: TRBD1

cdr3_nt: TGTGCCAGCTCACCTTCGACCGGGCCATCCCACGGCGGCTACACCTTC
cdr3_aa: CASSPSTGPSHGGYTF
clone_size: -
j_call: TRBJ1-2
v_call: TRBV18
d_call: -

cdr3_nt: TGTGCCAGTAGTGTGACTAGCGGGGAGACAGATACGCAGTATTTT
cdr3_aa: CASSVTSGETDTQYF
clone_size: -
j_call: TRBJ2-3
v_call: TRBV19
d_call: TRBD2

cdr3_nt: TGTGCCTGGAGTGTCGGACCGTCAGGGGATTTT
cdr3_aa: CAWSVGPSGDF
clone_size: few
j_call: TRBJ1-1
v_call: TRBV30
d_call: -

cdr3_nt: TGTGCCAGCAGTGAGGCTGCGGGCGTGATTTCACCCCTCCACTTT
cdr3_aa: CASSEAAGVISPLHF
clone_size: -
j_call: TRBJ1-6
v_call: TRBV6-1
d_call: -

cdr3_nt: TGTGCCAGCAGTTCCGGGACAGGGACCCTGAGGGCTTTCTTT
cdr3_aa: CASSSGTGTLRAFF
clone_size: -
j_call: TRBJ1-1
v_call: TRBV5-6
d_call: TRBD1

cdr3_nt: TGCAGCGTTGGAGGGGGGTCAGATGGACAGCCCCAGCATTTT
cdr3_aa: CSVGGGSDGQPQHF
clone_size: -
j_call: TRBJ1-5
v_call: TRBV29-1
d_call: -

cdr3_nt: TGTGCCAGCAGCCCTTTTGTGGCATTCACTGAAGCTTTCTTT
cdr3_aa: CASSPFVAFTEAFF
clone_size: -
j_call: TRBJ1-1
v_call: TRBV7-8
d_call: -

cdr3_nt: TGTGCCAGCAGTTCGGTTGTTTATCAGCCCCAGCATTTT
cdr3_aa: CASSSVVYQPQHF
clone_size: -
j_call: TRBJ1-5
v_call: TRBV6-6
d_call: -

cdr3_nt: TGTGCCAGCAGCCCCCTGACGGCACCGAACACTGAAGCTTTCTTT
cdr3_aa: CASSPLTAPNTEAFF
clone_size: -
j_call: TRBJ1-1
v_call: TRBV11-2
d_call: -

cdr3_nt: TGTGCCAGTAGTCCAGATGGGTGGCGGGCTAATGAAAAACTGTTTTTT
cdr3_aa: CASSPDGWRANEKLFF
clone_size: once
j_call: TRBJ1-4
v_call: TRBV19
d_call: -

cdr3_nt: TGTGCCAGCAGTGATGGGATAGCGGGAGCCTTAAGGTCCTACGAGCAGTACTTC
cdr3_aa: CASSDGIAGALRSYEQYF
clone_size: -
j_call: TRBJ2-7
v_call: TRBV2
d_call: TRBD2

cdr3_nt: TGTGCCACCAGCAGTTATACAGGGGGAGGAGAAGCTTTCTTT
cdr3_aa: CATSSYTGGGEAFF
clone_size: -
j_call: TRBJ1-1
v_call: TRBV15
d_call: TRBD1

cdr3_nt: TGTGCCAGCCCATATAATCAGGTAGGCAATCAGCCCCAGCATTTT
cdr3_aa: CASPYNQVGNQPQHF
clone_size: -
j_call: TRBJ1-5
v_call: TRBV6-5
d_call: -

cdr3_nt: TGCGCCAGCAGAGACACAGGGCTCACTGAAGCTTTCTTT
cdr3_aa: CASRDTGLTEAFF
clone_size: -
j_call: TRBJ1-1
v_call: TRBV5-1
d_call: -

cdr3_nt: TGTGCCAGCAGTTACACCGCTGGATACGAGCAGTACTTC
cdr3_aa: CASSYTAGYEQYF
clone_size: -
j_call: TRBJ2-7
v_call: TRBV6-6
d_call: -

cdr3_nt: TGTGCCAGCAGCCCCTTCGAGACAGACTCCTATAGCAATCAGCCCCAGCATTTT
cdr3_aa: CASSPFETDSYSNQPQHF
clone_size: -
j_call: TRBJ1-5
v_call: TRBV5-8
d_call: -

cdr3_nt: TGTGCCAGCAGCGTAGACGGGGCGACTAGCGGTACGCAGTATTTT
cdr3_aa: CASSVDGATSGTQYF
clone_size: -
j_call: TRBJ2-3
v_call: TRBV9
d_call: TRBD2

cdr3_nt: TGTGCCAGTAGCCAGGCCGGGACCGGGGAGCTGTTTTTT
cdr3_aa: CASSQAGTGELFF
clone_size: -
j_call: TRBJ2-2
v_call: TRBV19
d_call: -

cdr3_nt: TGCGCCAGCAGCTTGACCGCTACACAGGGTAACTATGGCTACACCTTC
cdr3_aa: CASSLTATQGNYGYTF
clone_size: -
j_call: TRBJ1-2
v_call: TRBV5-1
d_call: -

cdr3_nt: TGTGCCAGCAGCCCCCAGAGAAAAAAGGGCAATCAGCCCCAGCATTTT
cdr3_aa: CASSPQRKKGNQPQHF
clone_size: -
j_call: TRBJ1-5
v_call: TRBV7-4
d_call: -

cdr3_nt: TGTGCCAGCAGCGCGACTAGCGGAGGCTCCTACGAGCAGTACTTC
cdr3_aa: CASSATSGGSYEQYF
clone_size: once
j_call: TRBJ2-7
v_call: TRBV7-9
d_call: TRBD2

cdr3_nt: TGTGCCAGCAGGTACAGGGGATTGGGCACAGATACGCAGTATTTT
cdr3_aa: CASRYRGLGTDTQYF
clone_size: -
j_call: TRBJ2-3
v_call: TRBV6-6
d_call: TRBD1

cdr3_nt: TGCGCCAGCAGCTTGGACCCACCGCCCTACAATGAGCAGTTCTTC
cdr3_aa: CASSLDPPPYNEQFF
clone_size: -
j_call: TRBJ2-1
v_call: TRBV5-1
d_call: -